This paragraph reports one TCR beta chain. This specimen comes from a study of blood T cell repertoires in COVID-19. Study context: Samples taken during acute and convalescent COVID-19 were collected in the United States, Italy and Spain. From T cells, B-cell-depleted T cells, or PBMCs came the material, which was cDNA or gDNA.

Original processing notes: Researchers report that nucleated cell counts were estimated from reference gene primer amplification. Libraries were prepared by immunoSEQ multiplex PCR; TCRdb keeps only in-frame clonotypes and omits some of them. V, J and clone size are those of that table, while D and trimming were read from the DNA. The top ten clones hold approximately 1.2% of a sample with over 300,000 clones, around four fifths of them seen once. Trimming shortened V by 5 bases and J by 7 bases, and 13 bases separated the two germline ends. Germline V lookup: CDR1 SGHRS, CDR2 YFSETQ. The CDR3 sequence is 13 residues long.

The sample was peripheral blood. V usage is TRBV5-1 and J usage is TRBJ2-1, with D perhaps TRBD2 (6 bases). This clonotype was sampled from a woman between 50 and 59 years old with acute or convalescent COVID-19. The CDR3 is CASSRGVWNEQFF. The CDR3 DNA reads TGCGCCAGCAGTCGCGGGGTCTGGAATGAGCAGTTCTTC.